This TCR beta chain appears in the sequencing data of a study of blood T cell repertoires in COVID-19 (dated by TCRdb to about 2020). About the study as a whole: Samples covering the acute and convalescent phases of COVID-19 were provided by collaborators in the United States, Italy and Spain. Subjects who had been exposed to COVID-19, were actively infected with it, or had recovered from it provided the deeply sampled blood TCRbeta repertoires that made up the dataset. The sample metadata nearly always contained a de-identified subject ID, COVID-19 status, age in years and sex. The material from the prospective study consisted of cDNA or gDNA derived from T cells, B-cell-depleted T cells, or PBMCs. The repertoires were made available in a free public database intended to serve as a resource for research on the immune response to SARS-CoV-2. Where available, HLA class I and class II types were taken from metadata supplied by the sample provider and were not determined by assay-based typing. The samples were drawn from the first 160 participants of the ongoing ImmuneRACE study and from 950 to 1,500 subjects provided by 6 global collaborators. The full study reports these points: The amount of clinical and demographic metadata varied by source and participant and was provided uncurated.

TCRbeta CDR3 regions were amplified from genomic DNA by means of the immunoSEQ Assay, a bias-controlled multiplex PCR. Regarding the original processing steps: Nucleated cell counts per sample were estimated from amplification of reference gene primers within the assay. To quantify the absolute abundance of each unique TCRbeta CDR3 rearrangement, sequence reads were collapsed and filtered. For each sample, productive Simpson clonality was calculated by taking the square root of Simpson's diversity index across productive rearrangements. TCRdb's version of the immuneACCESS table is confined to in-frame rearrangements and falls short of the full clone set. An unresolved V gene accounts for under half of the shortfall where checked; the remainder is of unknown origin. Clonal size and the V and J genes are those of that table, whereas D and trimming came from the DNA. Here the sample has some 150,000 clones; 65% to 85% occur a single time. The ten most abundant clones make up over 10% of the sample.

With regard to this clone: Its antigen target is currently unknown. It has no much larger one-base neighbor in the sample; base qualities were not kept.

CDR1 and CDR2 were assigned from the germline V gene as SGDLS and YYNGEE. Unmatched junction bases come to 9, with V trimmed by 4 bases and J by 7 bases. The CDR3 holds 16 amino acids from the cysteine to the phenylalanine. Only the CDR3 portion is preserved as DNA: 48 bases, with reading frame beginning at the first base. Collaborating institutions collected whole blood in K2EDTA tubes following their own protocols. Collaborator samples were shipped for TCRbeta analysis as frozen whole blood, isolated PBMCs, or DNA extracted from either sample type. The sequence derives from a man between 60 and 70 years old with active or convalescent COVID-19. This receptor chain uses TRBV9 and TRBJ1-6; TRBD1 agrees with 9 junctional bases. What was sequenced was peripheral blood. CDR3 sequence: CASSPRGQGSNSPLHF. The nucleotide sequence reads as follows: TGTGCCAGCAGCCCCCGGGGACAGGGCTCGAATTCACCCCTCCACTTT.